This T cell receptor (beta chain) was obtained from a study of OX40 agonist ivuxolimab in advanced cancers. Findings and limits, study-wide: Expanded clones were, on average, more numerous among CD8+ T cells than CD4+.

In the case of this clone: Its target is unknown.

This table comes from immunoSEQ multiplex PCR, and its TCRdb copy is limited to in-frame clones, with some not included. The sample shows about 50,000 clones, about 88% of them seen only once. The CDR3 loop spans 13 amino acids. Germline V gives CDR1 WNHNN, CDR2 SYGVQD (reference sequence). Deletions cut 6 bases from V and 1 base from J, with 9 bases between. The material was CD4+ or CD8+ T cells sorted from blood, obtained in a trial of the OX40 agonist ivuxolimab. The sequence derives from an adult with an advanced solid tumor such as melanoma, head and neck, liver or kidney cancer. The chain is built from TRBV10-1 and TRBJ2-5; D is possibly TRBD1 (5 bases). In DNA form, the CDR3 reads TGCGCCAGCAGCCGACAGACCCAAGAGACCCAGTACTTC. This translates into CASSRQTQETQYF.